These 12 T cell receptor beta chains were all obtained from the same sample, sequenced in a study of beta chain features in type 1 diabetes. Every isolated RNA sample was fully reverse transcribed, so sequencing captured expressed TCRB transcripts. Only in-frame clones appear in the TCRdb table, and some are missing; sequencing was by immunoSEQ multiplex PCR. This sample has about 290,000 clones, with about 8% found just once. Sequenced material: central memory CD4+ T cells from blood. Receptors were obtained from a woman aged 18-30 years in good health.

This clone was detected ten times or more. The V and J genes are TRBV28 and TRBJ2-1; the D gene is possibly TRBD2 (5 bases). CDR1 is MDHEN, CDR2 SYDVKM, per germline. This CDR3 comprises 15 residues. V was cut by 8 bases and J by 5 bases, with 19 bases left in between. CDR3 DNA: TGTGCCAGCGGGCTAGCCCCTTTGGGGAACAATGAGCAGTTCTTC. Encoded protein: CASGLAPLGNNEQFF.

J is TRBJ1-1 and V is TRBV5-6; D is possibly TRBD1 (6 bases). V was trimmed by 0 bases and J by 10 bases, leaving 13 bases between them. There are 13 residues in the CDR3. Germline lookup yields CDR1 SGHDT and CDR2 YYEEEE. The CDR3 protein is CASSLDREVAAFF. In nucleotides, the CDR3 is TGTGCCAGCAGCTTGGACAGGGAGGTTGCAGCTTTCTTT.

In its sample, this clone was seen a few times. V usage is TRBV7-3 and J usage is TRBJ1-5; unclear D gene. The CDR3 totals 13 residues. The ends were cut back, 5 bases at V and 5 bases at J, with 10 bases in the middle. In germline, CDR1 is SGHTA, CDR2 FQGTGA. This CDR3 reads CASSPTPDQPQHF. CDR3 coding DNA: TGTGCCAGCAGCCCGACCCCCGATCAGCCCCAGCATTTT.

The chain combines TRBV11-2 with TRBJ2-5, with D perhaps TRBD2 (5 bases). Trimming cost V 3 bases and J 1 base, with 9 bases left between them. The CDR3 consists of 14 residues. Germline V gives CDR1 SGHAT, CDR2 FQNNGV. The CDR3 DNA is TGTGCCAGCAGCTTTCGGGGTTTCCAAGAGACCCAGTACTTC. It codes for CASSFRGFQETQYF.

The table lists this clone with many counts. The chain carries TRBV6-6 and TRBJ2-3; tentatively, D is TRBD2 (5 bases). Trimming stripped 5 bases from V and 1 base from J, with 10 bases between. The CDR3 contains 14 residues. From germline, CDR1 is MNHNY and CDR2 SVGAGI (reference sequence). CDR3 coding DNA: TGTGCCAGCAGTCCGAGAGCGGGCACAGATACGCAGTATTTT. Protein: CASSPRAGTDTQYF.

This clone has just one count. The chain has TRBV5-4 and TRBJ1-1; TRBD1 matches 8 bases. The CDR3 loop spans 17 amino acids. The junction had 11 bases not matched to a gene; V was cut back by 4 bases and J by 0 bases. Germline assignment: CDR1 SGHNT and CDR2 YYREEE (reference sequence). CDR3 nucleotide sequence: TGTGCCAGCAGCACCGGACAGGGTAGGAAAATGAACACTGAAGCTTTCTTT. Translation: CASSTGQGRKMNTEAFF.

The table lists this clone with many counts. The chain links TRBV27 to TRBJ2-5, with TRBD2 as a possible D gene (5 bases). The CDR3 consists of 13 residues. Trimming left V 8 bases short and J 2 bases short, with 12 bases between. Germline CDR1 and CDR2: MNHEY and SMNVEV (reference sequence). CDR3 DNA: TGTGCCAGCGGGAGATCCCTACAAGAGACCCAGTACTTC. This sequence encodes CASGRSLQETQYF.

The rearrangement uses TRBV11-2 and TRBJ2-7; D possibly corresponds to TRBD2 (6 bases). This CDR3 has 12 residues. Germline V lookup: CDR1 SGHAT, CDR2 FQNNGV. Deletions cut 6 bases from V and 7 bases from J, with 13 bases between. The CDR3 sequence: CASRGGNREQYV. CDR3 coding DNA: TGTGCCAGCAGGGGGGGAAACAGGGAGCAGTACGTC.

This clone was counted a few times. The V call is TRBV7-8, the J call TRBJ1-4; 8 positions match TRBD1. This CDR3 has 15 amino acids. The V gene end was trimmed by 2 bases and the J gene end by 6 bases; junction bases not matched to a gene: 5. CDR1 SGHVS and CDR2 FQNEAQ come from the germline V gene. The CDR3 protein is CASSLQGAGDEKLFF. In DNA form, the CDR3 reads TGTGCCAGCAGCTTACAGGGGGCTGGGGATGAAAAACTGTTTTTT.

This clone was detected only a few times. V gene TRBV7-2 combines with J gene TRBJ2-3; 7 bases align to TRBD2. Trimming removed 4 bases from V and 1 base from J; junction bases left unmatched: 8. This CDR3 spans 16 amino acids. Per the germline V gene, CDR1 is SGHTA and CDR2 is FQGNSA. CDR3 sequence: CASSSVRSGGTDTQYF. The CDR3 bases are TGTGCCAGCAGCTCCGTCCGGAGCGGGGGCACAGATACGCAGTATTTT.

This clone has a handful of counts. This chain links TRBV6-6 with TRBJ1-1, with D uncertain. Trimming took 6 bases from V and 1 from J, leaving 18 bases between them. This CDR3 comprises 16 residues. CDR1 MNHNY and CDR2 SVGAGI come from the germline V gene (reference sequence). CDR3: CASSPVPRVPNTEAFF. The CDR3 region has the DNA TGTGCCAGCAGCCCAGTCCCCCGGGTGCCGAACACTGAAGCTTTCTTT.

This clone was seen more than once but under ten times. The chain joins TRBV28 to TRBJ1-6; no definite D call. The CDR3 covers 15 residues. V was cut by 6 bases and J by 10 bases, with 19 bases left in between. CDR1 is MDHEN, CDR2 SYDVKM, per germline. Written as DNA, the CDR3 is TGTGCCAGCAGCGGTACTTCGGGAGGGCGATCACCCCTCCACTTT. Its translation is CASSGTSGGRSPLHF.